Each of the 14 T cell receptor beta chains below was sequenced from the same sample in a study of CD8+CD57+ T cells in acquired aplastic anemia. Whoever was chosen for sequencing had shown CD8+CD57+ cell expansion by flow cytometry. TCR beta VDJ and CDR3 were profiled, and genomic DNA was the template. TCRdb re-called the reads through MiXCR, storing one row per CDR3 protein. The sample gives around 200,000 distinct CDR3 sequences, over 40% of which show up once; about 2% is in the top ten. The material sequenced was sorted CD4+, CD8+, or CD8+CD57+ T cells (not recorded which) from PBMCs. The source is a human donor with aplastic anemia.

The V call is TRBV10-3, the J call TRBJ2-7, with TRBD1 as a possible D gene (5 bases). V was cut by 10 bases and J by 2 bases, with 21 bases left in between. CDR1 and CDR2 from the germline V gene are ENHRY and SYGVKD. This CDR3 has 15 amino acids. The CDR3 DNA is TGTGCCAGCAGCTTATTCTTGGACATCGCCTACGAGCAGTACTTC. As protein: CASSLFLDIAYEQYF.

The chain combines TRBV2 with TRBJ1-1, with no clear D. Trimming left V 6 bases short and J 0 bases short, with 8 bases between. The CDR3 is made up of 13 amino acids. Germline values: CDR1 SNHLY, CDR2 FYNNEI. The CDR3 nucleotides are TGTGCCAGCAGAGACGGGGTGAACACTGAAGCTTTCTTT. Translation gives CASRDGVNTEAFF.

This clonotype has more than one count but fewer than ten. The rearrangement uses TRBV10-3 and TRBJ2-2; TRBD2 matches 7 bases. The germline V gene encodes CDR1 ENHRY and CDR2 SYGVKD. The J segment lost 3 bases and the V segment lost 11 bases, leaving 6 bases of the junction unmatched. The CDR3 totals 13 residues. Here the CDR3 reads CALMAGDTGELFF. The CDR3 DNA is TGTGCCCTCATGGCGGGGGACACCGGGGAGCTGTTTTTT.

This chain connects TRBV2 to TRBJ2-7; TRBD2 matches at 12 bases. CDR3 length: 16 residues. With 6 bases clipped from V and 4 bases from J, the junction kept 10 bases outside the gene matches. Germline CDR1 is SNHLY and CDR2 is FYNNEI. The CDR3 sequence: CASSSSGLAGSYEQYF. CDR3 in DNA: TGTGCCAGCAGCAGCTCGGGACTAGCGGGCTCATACGAGCAGTACTTC. The full variable domain, completed using reference TRBV2 and TRBJ2-7, is EPEVTQTPSHQVTQMGQEVILRCVPISNHLYFYWYRQILGQKVEFLVSFYNNEISEKSEIFDDQFSVERPDGSNFTLKIRSTKLEDSAMYFCASSSSGLAGSYEQYFGPGTRLTVT.

This clonotype has only a few counts. One end of the junction is discordant with germline, which a read error may explain. V gene TRBV5-1 combines with J gene TRBJ1-1, with TRBD1 matching 10 bases. CDR3 length equals 14 residues. Germline V gene lookup returns CDR1 SGHRS and CDR2 YFSETQ. The CDR3 is CASSMGQGNTEASF. CDR3 sequence (DNA): TGCGCCAGCAGCATGGGACAGGGGAACACTGAAGCTTCCTTT.

In this sample, this clonotype turned up many times. The chain combines TRBV6-1 with TRBJ1-2; D unclear. V lost 8 bases to trimming and J lost 5 bases, with 18 bases between them. Per the germline V gene, CDR1 is MNHNS and CDR2 is SASEGT. The CDR3 has 14 residues. The CDR3 loop reads CASQPDAVSYGYTF. CDR3 nucleotides: TGTGCCAGCCAGCCCGACGCGGTTTCTTATGGCTACACCTTC.

This rearrangement joins TRBV14 to TRBJ2-7; D is unresolved. Trimming pared 5 bases from V and 2 bases from J, leaving 7 bases between. Germline V gives CDR1 SGHDN, CDR2 FVKESK. The CDR3 loop spans 12 amino acids. CDR3 bases: TGTGCCAGCAGCGGACCACCCTACGAGCAGTACTTC. Translation gives CASSGPPYEQYF. The full variable domain, completed using reference TRBV14 and TRBJ2-7, is EAGVTQFPSHSVIEKGQTVTLRCDPISGHDNLYWYRRVMGKEIKFLLHFVKESKQDESGMPNNRFLAERTGGTYSTLKVQPAELEDSGVYFCASSGPPYEQYFGPGTRLTVT.

There are many counts of this clonotype. This chain uses TRBV19 with TRBJ1-1, with a weak D call TRBD1 (5 bases). In germline, CDR1 is LNHDA, CDR2 SQIVND (reference sequence). Trimming cost V 9 bases and J 6 bases, with 14 bases left between them. CDR3 size: 12 residues. CDR3 region: CASGGLYAEAFF. CDR3 sequence (DNA): TGTGCCAGCGGGGGATTATATGCTGAAGCTTTCTTT.

This clonotype has a count of ten or more. The chain links TRBV20-1 to TRBJ2-5; 8 bases line up with TRBD2. Germline CDR1 and CDR2: DFQATT and SNEGSKA (reference sequence). Trimming cost V 0 bases and J 4 bases; bases outside gene matches: 4. CDR3 length: 14 amino acids. The CDR3 protein is CSARDAGGIETQYF. The DNA for the CDR3 is TGCAGTGCTAGAGATGCGGGGGGCATAGAGACCCAGTACTTC.

This clonotype was seen only once. The J gene is TRBJ2-1, the V gene TRBV11-2; TRBD2 aligns across 7 bases. Germline assignment: CDR1 SGHAT and CDR2 FQNNGV. The CDR3 length is 17 residues. J lost 8 bases, V lost 3 bases, and 16 bases had no gene match. The CDR3 reads CASSFLPPGLRWDEQFF. CDR3 sequence (DNA): TGTGCCAGCAGCTTCCTCCCGCCGGGACTACGTTGGGATGAGCAGTTCTTC.

This chain connects TRBV19 to TRBJ2-7; D possibly uses TRBD1 or TRBD2 (6 bases each). The CDR3 is made up of 14 amino acids. The germline CDR1 and CDR2 sequences are LNHDA and SQIVND (reference sequence). Trimming shortened V by 5 bases and J by 2 bases, and 13 bases separated the two germline ends. Here the CDR3 reads CASSLWGAAYEQYF. The CDR3 DNA follows: TGTGCCAGTAGTCTCTGGGGGGCGGCCTACGAGCAGTACTTC.

V usage is TRBV28 and J usage is TRBJ1-1, with 7 bases lining up with TRBD1. This CDR3 is built from 11 residues. Germline CDR1 MDHEN, CDR2 SYDVKM. Unmatched junction bases numbered 2, after V lost 3 bases and J lost 10 bases. DNA for the CDR3: TGTGCCAGCAGTTTGGGGACAGCAGCTTTCTTT. Its translation is CASSLGTAAFF.

The chain joins TRBV9 to TRBJ2-5; the match to TRBD2 covers 7 bases. With V trimmed by 1 base and J by 1 base, 10 bases remained unmatched. This CDR3 is 17 amino acids long. Germline loops: CDR1 SGDLS, CDR2 YYNGEE. For the CDR3, the DNA is TGTGCCAGCAGCGTATACGGGGGGAGGTGGCCCCAAGAGACCCAGTACTTC. This codes for CASSVYGGRWPQETQYF.

The rearrangement joins TRBV12-3 or TRBV12-4 to TRBJ1-2, with TRBD1 as a possible D gene (6 bases). The CDR3 consists of 12 residues. Trimming shortened V by 7 bases and J by 4 bases, and 10 bases separated the two germline ends. CDR3 in DNA: TGTGCCAGCACCACGGACAGCTATGGCTACACCTTC. Amino acids: CASTTDSYGYTF.